The text below deals with one TCR beta chain. From germline, CDR1 is SEHNR and CDR2 FQNEAQ (reference sequence). The CDR3 spans 17 residues. With 3 bases removed from V and 0 bases from J, the gap between germline ends came to 12 bases. The data are from a study of control samples from healthy donors and cancer patients. The repertoire was sequenced with immunoSEQ multiplex PCR; TCRdb's copy has only in-frame clones and lacks some. The repertoire holds some 200,000 clones, approximately 92% seen once, with more than 1.2% in the top ten. The clonotype comes from a man aged 18 to 29 in good health. The sequenced sample consisted of blood. The chain is built from TRBV7-9 and TRBJ1-6; maybe TRBD1 (6 bases). CDR3 DNA sequence: TGTGCCAGCAGCTTTGGGGGACAAAGCTCCTATAATTCACCCCTCCACTTT. It codes for CASSFGGQSSYNSPLHF. Full variable domain (outside the CDR3, taken from reference TRBV7-9 and TRBJ1-6): DTGVSQNPRHKITKRGQNVTFRCDPISEHNRLYWYRQTLGQGPEFLTYFQNEAQLEKSRLLSDRFSAERPKGSFSTLEIQRTEQGDSAMYLCASSFGGQSSYNSPLHFGNGTRLTVT.